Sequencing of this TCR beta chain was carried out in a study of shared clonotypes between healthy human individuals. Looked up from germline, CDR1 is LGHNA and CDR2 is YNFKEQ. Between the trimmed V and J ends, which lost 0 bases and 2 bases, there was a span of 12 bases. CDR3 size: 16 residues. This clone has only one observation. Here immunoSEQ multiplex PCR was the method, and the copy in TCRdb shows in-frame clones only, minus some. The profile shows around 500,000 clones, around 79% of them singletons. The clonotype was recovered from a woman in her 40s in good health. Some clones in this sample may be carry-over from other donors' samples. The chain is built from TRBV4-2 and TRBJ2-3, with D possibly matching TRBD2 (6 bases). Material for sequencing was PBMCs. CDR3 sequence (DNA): TGTGCCAGCAGCCAAGAGGGGGGATCTAACACAGATACGCAGTATTTT. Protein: CASSQEGGSNTDTQYF.